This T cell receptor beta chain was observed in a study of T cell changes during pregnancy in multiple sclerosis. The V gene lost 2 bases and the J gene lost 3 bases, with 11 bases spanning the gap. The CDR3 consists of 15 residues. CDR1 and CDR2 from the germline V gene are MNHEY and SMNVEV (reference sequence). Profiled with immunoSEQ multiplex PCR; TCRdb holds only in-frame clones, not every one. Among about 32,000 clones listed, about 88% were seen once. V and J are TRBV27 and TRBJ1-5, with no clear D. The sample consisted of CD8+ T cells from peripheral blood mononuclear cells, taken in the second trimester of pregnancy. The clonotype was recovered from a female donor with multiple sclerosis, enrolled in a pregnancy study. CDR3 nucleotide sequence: TGTGCCAGCAGTTTAATAGGCGGGGTCAATCAGCCCCAGCATTTT. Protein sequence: CASSLIGGVNQPQHF.